The 7 T cell receptor beta chains in this list originate from one sample, sequenced in a study of blood T cell repertoires in COVID-19. Clones were read by immunoSEQ multiplex PCR, and TCRdb kept only the in-frame ones, dropping some. The table has 200,000 to 250,000 clones, 84% seen once; the top ten hold 2% to 2.5%. Input material: peripheral blood. The receptors shown here come from a woman aged 60-75 years with acute or convalescent COVID-19.

V is TRBV14 and J is TRBJ2-7, with 8 bases that match TRBD1. In germline, CDR1 is SGHDN, CDR2 FVKESK. Germline trimming cut 6 bases from V and 3 bases from J; bases unmatched to any gene: 4. The CDR3 runs to 13 residues. CDR3 in amino acids: CASRQGVDYEQYF. The DNA for the CDR3 is TGTGCCAGCAGACAGGGGGTTGACTACGAGCAGTACTTC. The full variable domain, in which reference TRBV14 and TRBJ2-7 provide the parts outside the CDR3, is EAGVTQFPSHSVIEKGQTVTLRCDPISGHDNLYWYRRVMGKEIKFLLHFVKESKQDESGMPNNRFLAERTGGTYSTLKVQPAELEDSGVYFCASRQGVDYEQYFGPGTRLTVT.

The chain uses TRBV6-2 or TRBV6-3 and TRBJ2-7; possible D gene TRBD1, 5 bases. This CDR3 spans 13 amino acids. The germline CDR1 and CDR2 sequences are MNHEY and SVGEGT. With 6 bases removed from V and 2 bases from J, the gap between germline ends came to 11 bases. The CDR3 region has the DNA TGTGCCAGCAGCCCCTTAGGGGCCTACGAGCAGTACTTC. As protein: CASSPLGAYEQYF.

This clone was observed a few times. The genes are TRBV5-6 and TRBJ2-3; D perhaps matches TRBD2 (5 bases). From germline, CDR1 is SGHDT and CDR2 YYEEEE. V was cut by 2 bases and J by 5 bases, with 12 bases left in between. CDR3 length: 14 amino acids. CDR3 residues: CASSLSDRGDTQYF. The DNA of the CDR3 is TGTGCCAGCAGCTTATCCGACCGGGGAGATACGCAGTATTTT.

This chain connects TRBV5-6 to TRBJ2-7; TRBD2 is a possible D gene (6 bases). V was shortened by 1 base and J by 0 bases, with 17 bases between the two germline ends. The CDR3 spans 17 residues. From germline, CDR1 is SGHDT and CDR2 YYEEEE. The CDR3 DNA follows: TGTGCCAGCAGCTTGCTGGGCGGGGCGGAGAGCTCCTACGAGCAGTACTTC. This sequence encodes CASSLLGGAESSYEQYF.

The J gene is TRBJ2-3, the V gene TRBV6-2 or TRBV6-3, with TRBD2 identical over 10 bases. The junction had 14 bases not matched to a gene; V was cut back by 4 bases and J by 1 base. The germline CDR1 and CDR2 sequences are MNHEY and SVGEGT. The CDR3 runs to 19 residues. The CDR3 protein is CASSFEAWLAGARTDTQYF. The CDR3 coding sequence is TGTGCCAGCAGTTTTGAAGCGTGGCTAGCGGGGGCCCGCACAGATACGCAGTATTTT.

This chain connects TRBV10-3 to TRBJ2-4; the D is unclear. V was shortened by 0 bases and J by 7 bases, with 7 bases between the two germline ends. CDR1 ENHRY and CDR2 SYGVKD come from the germline V gene. This CDR3 has 13 residues. The CDR3: CAISESSNNIQYF. The DNA for the CDR3 is TGTGCCATCAGTGAGTCCTCTAATAACATTCAGTACTTC.

This clone was counted once. Relative to the germline gene, one junction end is altered; a read error may explain this. The chain has TRBV2 and TRBJ1-1; the D is unclear. This CDR3 has 13 amino acids. In germline, CDR1 is SNHLY, CDR2 FYNNEI. DNA of the CDR3: TGTGCCAGCAGGGAAGACACATACACTGAAGCTTTCTTT. This gives the protein CASREDTYTEAFF.